The clone carrying this TCR beta chain was observed many times. This specimen belongs to a study of T cell repertoires in cytomegalovirus infection. Per the germline V gene, CDR1 is SGHTA and CDR2 is FQGNSA. Trimming left V 4 bases short and J 9 bases short, with 10 bases between. This CDR3 contains 12 residues. TCRdb re-called the reads through MiXCR, storing one row per CDR3 protein. This table holds a few hundred thousand distinct CDR3 sequences, 15% to 20% found once. The receptor's source is a human donor in good health (CMV status not recorded). Some clones in this sample may be carry-over from other donors' samples. Sequencing input: PBMCs. This chain connects TRBV7-2 to TRBJ2-1; D perhaps matches TRBD1 (5 bases). CDR3 in DNA: TGTGCCAGCAGCTCGACAGCCGGTGAGCAGTTCTTC. Its protein product is CASSSTAGEQFF.